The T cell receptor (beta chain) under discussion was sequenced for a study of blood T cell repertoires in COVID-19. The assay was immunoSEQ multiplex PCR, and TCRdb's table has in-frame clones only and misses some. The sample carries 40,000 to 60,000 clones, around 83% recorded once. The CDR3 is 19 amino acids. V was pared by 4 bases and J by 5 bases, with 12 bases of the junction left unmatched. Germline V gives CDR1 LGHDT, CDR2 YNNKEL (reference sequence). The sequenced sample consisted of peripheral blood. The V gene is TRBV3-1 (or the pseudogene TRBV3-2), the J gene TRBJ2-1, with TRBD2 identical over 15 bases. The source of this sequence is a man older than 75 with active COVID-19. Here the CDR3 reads CASSPSPGTSGRSDNEQFF. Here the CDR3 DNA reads TGTGCCAGCAGCCCCTCGCCCGGGACTAGCGGGAGGTCGGACAATGAGCAGTTCTTC.